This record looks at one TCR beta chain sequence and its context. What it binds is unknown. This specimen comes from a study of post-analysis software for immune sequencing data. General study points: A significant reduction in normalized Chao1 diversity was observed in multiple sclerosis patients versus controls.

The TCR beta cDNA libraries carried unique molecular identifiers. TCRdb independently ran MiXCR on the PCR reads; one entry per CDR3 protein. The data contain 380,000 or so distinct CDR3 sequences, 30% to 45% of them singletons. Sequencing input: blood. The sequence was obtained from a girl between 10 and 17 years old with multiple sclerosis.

The CDR3 region is CASRSGGGGANVLTF. CDR3 DNA: TGTGCCAGCAGATCGGGGGGCGGTGGGGCCAACGTCCTGACTTTC. The chain employs TRBV6-2 or TRBV6-3 and TRBJ2-6, with D tentatively TRBD2 (7 bases). The CDR3 has 15 amino acids. CDR1 is MNHEY and CDR2 is SVGEGT in the germline V gene. V was clipped by 6 bases and J by 3 bases, with 12 bases between them.